Shown below are 15 T cell receptor beta chains from a single sample sequenced in a study of T cell responses to AZD1222 COVID-19 vaccine. Clones were read by immunoSEQ multiplex PCR, and TCRdb kept only the in-frame ones, dropping some. The top ten hold around 2.8% of the sample, which has over 85,000 clones, 85% to 95% seen once. Sequences were derived from peripheral blood, sampled 28 days after the second AZD1222 dose. All receptors come from an adult who received the AZD1222 COVID-19 vaccine.

A few counts support this clone. The rearrangement links TRBV5-1 to TRBJ2-7, with D perhaps TRBD1 (5 bases). Trimming stripped 1 base from V and 6 bases from J, with 14 bases between. Per the germline V gene, CDR1 is SGHRS and CDR2 is YFSETQ. The CDR3 runs 14 residues. The CDR3 protein is CASSLYSEGVEQYF. CDR3 DNA sequence: TGCGCCAGCAGCTTGTACAGTGAAGGGGTCGAGCAGTACTTC.

The chain links TRBV27 to TRBJ2-5, with D uncertain. Looked up from germline, CDR1 is MNHEY and CDR2 is SMNVEV (reference sequence). This CDR3 has 13 residues. V lost 3 bases, J lost 5 bases, and 10 bases lay in between. CDR3 protein: CASSFTVMETQYF. In nucleotides, the CDR3 is TGTGCCAGCAGTTTCACGGTCATGGAGACCCAGTACTTC.

The V and J genes are TRBV14 and TRBJ1-1, with D uncertain. Trimming pared 3 bases from V and 2 bases from J, leaving 10 bases between. Germline CDR1 reads SGHDN; CDR2 reads FVKESK. This CDR3 is 14 amino acids long. CDR3 coding DNA: TGTGCCAGCAGCCAGACCACATATAACACTGAAGCTTTCTTT. Translating it yields CASSQTTYNTEAFF.

The chain has TRBV25-1 and TRBJ2-3; the D is unclear. Trimming took 3 bases from V and 2 from J, leaving 6 bases between them. Germline lookup yields CDR1 MGHDK and CDR2 SYGVNS. CDR3 length equals 13 residues. This CDR3 reads CASSDGNTDTQYF. The CDR3, as DNA: TGTGCCAGCAGTGATGGGAACACAGATACGCAGTATTTT.

The chain links TRBV7-2 to TRBJ1-1; D is undetermined. Trimming shortened V by 5 bases and J by 5 bases, and 18 bases separated the two germline ends. Germline V lookup: CDR1 SGHTA, CDR2 FQGNSA. This CDR3 comprises 15 residues. CDR3 DNA sequence: TGTGCCAGCAGCCTCCGGAGTTCCCTTCGGACTGAAGCTTTCTTT. Translation: CASSLRSSLRTEAFF.

V and J are TRBV6-1 and TRBJ1-2; D might be TRBD1 (6 bases). The germline V and J ends were trimmed by 0 bases and 3 bases, with 11 bases remaining between them. The CDR3 extends over 15 amino acids. Germline lookup yields CDR1 MNHNS and CDR2 SASEGT. DNA of the CDR3: TGTGCCAGCAGTGAAGCGAGGGCAGGGGACTATGGCTACACCTTC. Its protein product is CASSEARAGDYGYTF.

The genes are TRBV7-9 and TRBJ2-2; D is perhaps TRBD1 or TRBD2 (6 bases each). There are 13 residues in the CDR3. The germline V and J ends were trimmed by 4 bases and 7 bases, with 10 bases remaining between them. In germline, CDR1 is SEHNR, CDR2 FQNEAQ (reference sequence). CDR3 sequence (DNA): TGTGCCAGCAGCTCACAGGGAGGCGGGGAGCTGTTTTTT. As protein: CASSSQGGGELFF.

There are a few counts of this clone. The J gene is TRBJ1-1, the V gene TRBV19; D remains unclear. This CDR3 region has 15 residues. V was pared by 5 bases and J by 4 bases, with 17 bases between. CDR1 is LNHDA, CDR2 SQIVND, per germline (reference sequence). CDR3 coding DNA: TGTGCCAGTAGTCGGGTTGCTGTATCTTCCACTGAAGCTTTCTTT. This gives the protein CASSRVAVSSTEAFF.

This sequence joins TRBV12-5 and TRBJ1-1; 9 nucleotides line up with TRBD1. Germline CDR1 is LGHNT and CDR2 is FRNRAP. The J segment lost 1 base and the V segment lost 5 bases, leaving 11 bases of the junction unmatched. The CDR3 has 17 residues. As DNA, the CDR3 is TGTGCTAGTGGTAATCCCGGGACAGGGAGAAGGAACACTGAAGCTTTCTTT. Translated: CASGNPGTGRRNTEAFF.

The genes are TRBV5-5 and TRBJ2-3; maybe TRBD1 (6 bases). Trimming cost V 4 bases and J 1 base, with 16 bases left between them. The CDR3 length is 16 residues. From germline, CDR1 is SGHKS and CDR2 YYEKEE (reference sequence). CDR3 nucleotide sequence: TGTGCCAGCAGCCTAGGTCGTGGGGGCGGCACAGATACGCAGTATTTT. It encodes CASSLGRGGGTDTQYF.

The chain uses TRBV7-9 and TRBJ1-3; no definite D call. Germline V gene data show CDR1 as SEHNR and CDR2 as FQNEAQ (reference sequence). The CDR3 length is 11 residues. V lost 5 bases to trimming and J lost 4 bases, with 3 bases between them. CDR3 region: CASSPGNTIYF. The CDR3 DNA reads as TGTGCCAGCAGCCCCGGAAACACCATATATTTT.

This clone came up once. This chain links TRBV14 with TRBJ2-7, with D hard to call. Between the trimmed V and J ends, which lost 1 base and 0 bases, there was a span of 7 bases. This CDR3 comprises 14 residues. Germline CDR1 and CDR2: SGHDN and FVKESK. The DNA for the CDR3 is TGTGCCAGCAGCCAAGCGGACCCCTCCTACGAGCAGTACTTC. Protein sequence: CASSQADPSYEQYF. The whole variable domain, remainder taken from reference TRBV14 and TRBJ2-7, is EAGVTQFPSHSVIEKGQTVTLRCDPISGHDNLYWYRRVMGKEIKFLLHFVKESKQDESGMPNNRFLAERTGGTYSTLKVQPAELEDSGVYFCASSQADPSYEQYFGPGTRLTVT.

The rearrangement joins TRBV12-3 or TRBV12-4 to TRBJ1-3; no firm D call. The CDR3 loop spans 12 amino acids. With 3 bases removed from V and 4 bases from J, the gap between germline ends came to 4 bases. In DNA, the CDR3 is TGTGCCAGCAGTTTGGGGGGAAACACCATATATTTT. It yields the protein CASSLGGNTIYF.

The chain is built from TRBV2 and TRBJ1-1, with D tentatively TRBD1 (5 bases). CDR1 SNHLY and CDR2 FYNNEI come from the germline V gene. Trimming took off 2 bases at V and 4 bases at J, with 14 bases between the two ends. This CDR3 region has 15 residues. The CDR3 protein is CASSELGRVGTEAFF. CDR3 nucleotide sequence: TGTGCCAGCAGTGAATTAGGCAGGGTAGGCACTGAAGCTTTCTTT.

This rearrangement joins TRBV14 to TRBJ1-1; unclear D gene. This CDR3 region has 12 residues. Between the trimmed V and J ends, which lost 1 base and 7 bases, there was a span of 7 bases. The germline CDR1 and CDR2 sequences are SGHDN and FVKESK. CDR3 coding DNA: TGTGCCAGCAGCCAAGTCGGATTTGAAGCTTTCTTT. This gives the protein CASSQVGFEAFF.